This TCR beta chain derives from a study of blood T cell repertoires in COVID-19. Study at large: COVID-19 samples from acute and convalescent phases originated in the United States, Italy and Spain. From T cells, B-cell-depleted T cells, or PBMCs came the material, which was cDNA or gDNA.

In the original analysis: Reference gene primer amplification gave nucleated cell count estimates. Sequencing was performed with immunoSEQ multiplex PCR; in TCRdb, only in-frame clones are kept and a portion is missing. V and J calls and clone size are as listed in that table; D and trimming were resolved from the DNA. The sample lists about 40,000 clones; about 88% were seen once. The CDR3 totals 16 residues. Germline loops: CDR1 LNHDA, CDR2 SQIVND (reference sequence). V gave up 6 bases and J gave up 4 bases; unmatched junction bases: 9. The rearrangement links TRBV19 to TRBJ1-3, with TRBD1 matching 10 bases. This receptor was obtained from a human donor in a cohort sampled during active COVID-19. Sequencing was performed on peripheral blood. The CDR3 bases are TGTGCCAGTAGGATAATGGACAGGGGGTTCGGAAACACCATATATTTT. Amino acids: CASRIMDRGFGNTIYF.